A single sample is the source of the 17 T cell receptor beta chains below, sequenced in a study of T cells in Graves' hyperthyroidism and ophthalmopathy. It was RNA transcripts that yielded the amplified TCR beta CDR3 regions. TCR CDR3 underwent first-round RT-PCR with the HTBI primer set. Using its own MiXCR run on the multiplex PCR reads, TCRdb lists one record per CDR3 protein. This repertoire shows more than 350,000 distinct CDR3 sequences, roughly 15% found once; its top ten account for roughly a fifth. The sample comprised blood. The origin of the receptors is a woman aged 60 to 75 with Graves' ophthalmopathy.

The table lists this clonotype with many counts. V and J are TRBV3-1 and TRBJ1-2, with 8 positions matching TRBD1. Per germline, CDR1 LGHDT and CDR2 YNNKEL (reference sequence). The V and J ends lost 1 base and 8 bases, in that order; junction bases with no gene match: 3. The CDR3 is 13 amino acids. CDR3 region: CASSQGQGRGYTF. The CDR3, as DNA: TGTGCCAGCAGCCAAGGACAGGGGAGAGGCTACACCTTC.

This clonotype has only a few counts. The chain is built from TRBV7-8 and TRBJ2-7; D gene unclear. The CDR3 consists of 12 residues. V was clipped by 7 bases and J by 1 base, with 8 bases between them. From germline, CDR1 is SGHVS and CDR2 FQNEAQ. The CDR3 reads CASTSDSYEQYF. CDR3 sequence (DNA): TGTGCCAGCACATCAGATTCCTACGAGCAGTACTTC. Full variable domain (outside the CDR3, taken from reference TRBV7-8 and TRBJ2-7): GAGVSQSPRYKVAKRGQDVALRCDPISGHVSLFWYQQALGQGPEFLTYFQNEAQLDKSGLPSDRFFAERPEGSVSTLKIQRTQQEDSAVYLCASTSDSYEQYFGPGTRLTVT.

The sample holds a few counts of this clonotype. The genes are TRBV10-1 and TRBJ2-7, with a tentative D call TRBD1 (6 bases). CDR1 is WNHNN, CDR2 SYGVQD, per germline (reference sequence). The V end lost 3 bases, the J end lost 2 bases, and 11 bases lay between the germline ends. The CDR3 totals 14 residues. This CDR3 is CASSDSRTAYEQYF. CDR3 coding DNA: TGCGCCAGCAGTGACTCTCGGACAGCCTACGAGCAGTACTTC.

The gene calls are TRBV5-1 and TRBJ2-6; D remains unclear. V shed 7 bases and J shed 4 bases, with 9 bases lying between them. CDR1 is SGHRS and CDR2 is YFSETQ in the germline V gene. The CDR3 runs to 13 residues. The CDR3 is CASGTVGANVLTF. CDR3 DNA sequence: TGCGCCAGCGGCACGGTCGGGGCCAACGTCCTGACTTTC.

The chain employs TRBV28 and TRBJ2-7; 8 nucleotides match TRBD2. The ends lost 5 bases at V and 0 bases at J; junction bases unmatched: 6. The CDR3 length is 15 residues. The germline gives CDR1 MDHEN, CDR2 SYDVKM. The CDR3 loop reads CASSDGLASSYEQYF. The CDR3 nucleotides are TGTGCCAGCAGTGATGGACTAGCCTCCTCCTACGAGCAGTACTTC.

This clonotype came up many times. The chain is built from TRBV3-1 and TRBJ1-1; D remains ambiguous. The CDR3 extends over 11 amino acids. Trimming left V 3 bases short and J 2 bases short, with 1 base between. Germline V gene lookup returns CDR1 LGHDT and CDR2 YNNKEL (reference sequence). The CDR3, as DNA: TGTGCCAGCAGCCACAACACTGAAGCTTTCTTT. This codes for CASSHNTEAFF.

This clonotype occurred many times. This chain's CDR3 is CASSQEGRSTDTQYF. The DNA for the CDR3 is TGCGCCAGCAGCCAAGAGGGACGGAGCACAGATACGCAGTATTTT. The chain carries TRBV4-1 and TRBJ2-3; D is possibly TRBD1 or TRBD2 (5 bases each). This CDR3 is 15 amino acids long. V was clipped by 0 bases and J by 0 bases, with 7 bases between them. Germline values: CDR1 MGHRA, CDR2 YSYEKL.

This clonotype was found a few times. The rearrangement uses TRBV6-1 and TRBJ2-7, with D possibly matching TRBD1 (6 bases). Germline loops: CDR1 MNHNS, CDR2 SASEGT. Between the trimmed V and J ends, which lost 6 bases and 5 bases, there was a span of 14 bases. The CDR3 is 13 amino acids. CDR3: CASSFFGGHEQYF. The CDR3 nucleotides are TGTGCCAGCAGCTTTTTTGGGGGCCACGAGCAGTACTTC.

This clonotype was seen ten or more times. The chain is built from TRBV11-2 and TRBJ2-2, with a tentative D call TRBD2 (5 bases). Trimming took off 6 bases at V and 8 bases at J, with 13 bases between the two ends. In germline, CDR1 is SGHAT, CDR2 FQNNGV. The CDR3 consists of 13 residues. The CDR3 reads CASRPELAGELFF. As DNA, the CDR3 is TGTGCCAGCAGGCCCGAGCTAGCTGGGGAGCTGTTTTTT.

In its sample, this clonotype was seen a few times. The chain has TRBV14 and TRBJ2-3; 8 nucleotides align to TRBD1. CDR1 is SGHDN and CDR2 is FVKESK in the germline V gene. CDR3 length: 14 residues. Unmatched junction bases numbered 6, after V lost 3 bases and J lost 7 bases. DNA of the CDR3: TGTGCCAGCAGCCAGGGGACAGGCCCTTATACGCAGTATTTT. It specifies CASSQGTGPYTQYF.

Turning to this clonotype: This may be a read error, as it is one base from a much larger clone. The gene calls are TRBV28 and TRBJ2-6; D is possibly TRBD1 (7 bases). Germline CDR1 and CDR2: MDHEN and SYDVKM. The CDR3 has 15 residues. This CDR3 reads CASSLGGTGANVPTF. The CDR3 coding sequence is TGTGCCAGCAGTTTGGGGGGCACAGGGGCCAACGTCCCGACTTTC.

There are many counts of this clonotype. V and J are TRBV3-1 and TRBJ2-3; D is ambiguous. Germline loops: CDR1 LGHDT, CDR2 YNNKEL (reference sequence). Trimming left V 0 bases short and J 3 bases short, with 7 bases between. The CDR3 runs 14 residues. The CDR3 DNA sequence: TGTGCCAGCAGCCAAGATCCGAGTACAGATACGCAGTATTTT. Encoded protein: CASSQDPSTDTQYF.

The chain has TRBV7-3 and TRBJ1-5, with D tentatively TRBD1 (5 bases). Germline CDR1 reads SGHTA; CDR2 reads FQGTGA. Deletions cut 5 bases from V and 5 bases from J, with 10 bases between. The CDR3 covers 13 residues. DNA for the CDR3: TGTGCCAGCAGCCCGGACAAAGATCAGCCCCAGCATTTT. This sequence encodes CASSPDKDQPQHF.

This clonotype showed up many times. The V call is TRBV5-1, the J call TRBJ2-3; no definite D call. CDR1 and CDR2 from the germline V gene are SGHRS and YFSETQ. The CDR3 runs to 14 residues. Deletions cut 0 bases from V and 1 base from J, with 6 bases between. For the CDR3, the DNA is TGCGCCAGCAGCTTGGGGGCACGCACAGATACGCAGTATTTT. It codes for CASSLGARTDTQYF.

This clonotype was seen a handful of times. One base away lies a much larger clone, so this may be a sequencing read error. This chain uses TRBV2 with TRBJ2-2, with a tentative D call TRBD1 (6 bases). V lost 3 bases and J 4 bases, leaving 12 bases between the germline ends. The germline V gene encodes CDR1 SNHLY and CDR2 FYNNEI. CDR3 length: 15 amino acids. CDR3 residues: CASSEDSFGTGELFF. For the CDR3, the DNA is TGTGCCAGCAGTGAGGACAGCTTTGGCACCGGGGAGCTGTTTTTT.

The chain carries TRBV13 and TRBJ2-2, with D perhaps TRBD1 (5 bases). Looked up from germline, CDR1 is PRHDT and CDR2 is FYEKMQ (reference sequence). The CDR3 is 14 amino acids. V was clipped by 8 bases and J by 0 bases, with 10 bases between them. The CDR3 here is CASGRGPNTGELFF. Here the CDR3 DNA reads TGTGCCAGCGGAAGGGGCCCGAACACCGGGGAGCTGTTTTTT.

This clonotype appeared many times. The V and J genes are TRBV11-2 and TRBJ2-3; D remains unclear. The V gene lost 5 bases and the J gene lost 4 bases, with 10 bases spanning the gap. The length of the CDR3 is 13 residues. In germline, CDR1 is SGHAT, CDR2 FQNNGV. The DNA of the CDR3 is TGTGCCAGCAGCCTTGGTTGGGCAGATACGCAGTATTTT. This codes for CASSLGWADTQYF.